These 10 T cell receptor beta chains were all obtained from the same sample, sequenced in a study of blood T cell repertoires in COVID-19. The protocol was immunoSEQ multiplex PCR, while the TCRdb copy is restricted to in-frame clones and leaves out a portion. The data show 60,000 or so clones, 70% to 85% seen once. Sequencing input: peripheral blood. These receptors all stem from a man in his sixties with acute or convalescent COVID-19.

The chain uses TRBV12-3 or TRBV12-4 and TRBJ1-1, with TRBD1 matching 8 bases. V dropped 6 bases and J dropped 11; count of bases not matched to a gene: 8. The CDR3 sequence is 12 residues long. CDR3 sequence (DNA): TGTGCCAGCAGCCGACAGGGGAGTTCGGCTTTCTTT. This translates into CASSRQGSSAFF.

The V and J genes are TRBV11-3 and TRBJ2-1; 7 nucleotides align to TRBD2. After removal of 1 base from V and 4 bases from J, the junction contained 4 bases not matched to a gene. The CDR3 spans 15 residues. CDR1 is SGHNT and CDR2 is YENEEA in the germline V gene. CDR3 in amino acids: CASSLAGGLYNEQFF. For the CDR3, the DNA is TGTGCCAGCAGCTTAGCGGGGGGTTTATACAATGAGCAGTTCTTC.

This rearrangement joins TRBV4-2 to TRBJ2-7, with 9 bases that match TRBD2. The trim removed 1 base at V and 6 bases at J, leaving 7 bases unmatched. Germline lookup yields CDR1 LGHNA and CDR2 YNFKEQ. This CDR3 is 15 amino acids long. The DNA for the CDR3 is TGTGCCAGCAGCCAAGGCGGGGGGGATGCAAGCGAGCAGTACTTC. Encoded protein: CASSQGGGDASEQYF.

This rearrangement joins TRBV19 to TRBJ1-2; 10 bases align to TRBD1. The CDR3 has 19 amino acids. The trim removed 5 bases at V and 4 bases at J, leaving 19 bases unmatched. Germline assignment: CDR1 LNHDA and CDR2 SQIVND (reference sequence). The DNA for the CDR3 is TGTGCCAGTAGTTCCAGAACCGGGACAGGGGCCTACAACCTCTATGGCTACACCTTC. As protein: CASSSRTGTGAYNLYGYTF.

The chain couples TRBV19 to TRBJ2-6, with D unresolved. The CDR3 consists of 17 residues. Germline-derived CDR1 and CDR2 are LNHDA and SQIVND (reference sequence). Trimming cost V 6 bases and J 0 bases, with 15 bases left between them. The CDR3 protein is CASRMTVTYSGANVLTF. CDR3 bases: TGTGCCAGTAGAATGACTGTCACCTACTCTGGGGCCAACGTCCTGACTTTC.

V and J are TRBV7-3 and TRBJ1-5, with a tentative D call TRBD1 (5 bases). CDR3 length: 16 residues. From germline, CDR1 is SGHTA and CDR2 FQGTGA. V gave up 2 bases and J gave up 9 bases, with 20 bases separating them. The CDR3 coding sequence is TGTGCCAGCAGCTTACGGGGGGACGGGAGGATTATGCCCCAGCATTTT. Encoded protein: CASSLRGDGRIMPQHF.

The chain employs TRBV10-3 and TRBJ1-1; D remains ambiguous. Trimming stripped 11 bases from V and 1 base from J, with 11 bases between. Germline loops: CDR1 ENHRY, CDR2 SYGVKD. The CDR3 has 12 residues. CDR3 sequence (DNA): TGTGCCTCAACAGCCTCGAACACTGAAGCTTTCTTT. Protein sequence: CASTASNTEAFF.

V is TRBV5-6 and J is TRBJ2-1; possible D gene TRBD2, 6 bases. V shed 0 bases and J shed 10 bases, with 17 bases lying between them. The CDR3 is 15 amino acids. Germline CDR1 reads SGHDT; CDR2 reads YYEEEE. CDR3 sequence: CASSLGGAGFGEQFF. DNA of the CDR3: TGTGCCAGCAGCTTGGGAGGGGCGGGATTTGGAGAGCAGTTCTTC.

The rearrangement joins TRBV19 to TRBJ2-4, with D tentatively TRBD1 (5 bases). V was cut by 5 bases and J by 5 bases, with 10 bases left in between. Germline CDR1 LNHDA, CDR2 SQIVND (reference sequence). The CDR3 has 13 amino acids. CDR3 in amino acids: CASSPGRENIQYF. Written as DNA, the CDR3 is TGTGCCAGTAGTCCGGGCAGGGAAAACATTCAGTACTTC.

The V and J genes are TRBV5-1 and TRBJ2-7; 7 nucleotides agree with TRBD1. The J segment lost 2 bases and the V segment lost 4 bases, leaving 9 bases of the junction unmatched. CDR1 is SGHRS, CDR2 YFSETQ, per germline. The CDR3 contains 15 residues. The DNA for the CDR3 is TGCGCCAGCAGCCCCTGGGACAGCCGGACCTACGAGCAGTACTTC. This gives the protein CASSPWDSRTYEQYF.